Listed here are 20 T cell receptor beta chains from one sample, sequenced in a study of regulatory T cells in long-lasting Graves disease. Relying on iRepertoire HTBI primers and Arm-PCR of CDR3 regions, the team built TCR beta libraries. TCRdb called the multiplex PCR reads again in MiXCR, with one record for every CDR3 protein. Of around 460,000 distinct CDR3 sequences in the sample, under 25% were seen once. Time point in this sample: persistent/refractory GD, antithyroid drugs over 5 years with positive TRAb. The TCR library was made from RNA that had been extracted from PBMCs in TRIzol. This specimen consisted of peripheral blood mononuclear cells (PBMCs), obtained when the disease was refractory, from a patient treated with antithyroid drugs. These receptors all come from a female donor with Graves disease.

This chain connects TRBV5-1 to TRBJ2-5; D not resolved. V was trimmed by 3 bases and J by 5 bases, leaving 8 bases between them. Looked up from germline, CDR1 is SGHRS and CDR2 is YFSETQ. There are 12 residues in the CDR3. This chain's CDR3 is CASSSDPETQYF. DNA for the CDR3: TGCGCCAGCAGCTCTGACCCGGAGACCCAGTACTTC.

There are a few counts of this clonotype. This rearrangement joins TRBV2 to TRBJ1-2; 9 bases map to TRBD1. V dropped 8 bases and J dropped 0; count of bases not matched to a gene: 7. The germline CDR1 and CDR2 sequences are SNHLY and FYNNEI. The CDR3 totals 15 residues. CDR3: CASLLDRGANYGYTF. The CDR3 region has the DNA TGTGCCAGCTTGTTGGACAGGGGAGCTAACTATGGCTACACCTTC.

This clonotype showed up just a few times. This chain uses TRBV10-3 with TRBJ2-5; D remains unclear. The CDR3 length is 13 residues. Trimming shortened V by 0 bases and J by 4 bases, and 6 bases separated the two germline ends. Germline V CDR1 and CDR2: ENHRY, SYGVKD. The CDR3 is CAISESSPETQYF. DNA of the CDR3: TGTGCCATCAGTGAGTCGTCGCCAGAGACCCAGTACTTC.

This clonotype has at least ten counts. The chain employs TRBV7-3 and TRBJ1-4; no clear D. Trimming took off 1 base at V and 0 bases at J, with 6 bases between the two ends. Looked up from germline, CDR1 is SGHTA and CDR2 is FQGTGA. The CDR3 runs to 15 residues. CDR3 region: CASSLIPATNEKLFF. The CDR3 bases are TGTGCCAGCAGCTTAATACCCGCAACTAATGAAAAACTGTTTTTT.

There are many counts of this clonotype. The chain is built from TRBV28 and TRBJ1-5; no firm D call. V lost 8 bases, J lost 5 bases, and 25 bases lay in between. The germline V gene encodes CDR1 MDHEN and CDR2 SYDVKM. The CDR3 has 17 amino acids. For the CDR3, the DNA is TGTGCCAGCCTAAAAAGCGGAAGGATCGGGAGCGATCAGCCCCAGCATTTT. Encoded protein: CASLKSGRIGSDQPQHF.

This clonotype was observed a few times. The chain has TRBV28 and TRBJ2-7; 9 bases fit TRBD2. CDR1 and CDR2 from the germline V gene are MDHEN and SYDVKM. Unmatched junction bases numbered 15, after V lost 3 bases and J lost 3 bases. The CDR3 covers 18 residues. The DNA of the CDR3 is TGTGCCAGCAGTTTCCGGGGGCCGGCTAGCGGGGACCTCTACGAGCAGTACTTC. It is translated as CASSFRGPASGDLYEQYF.

The chain has TRBV12-3 or TRBV12-4 and TRBJ2-1, with TRBD1 matching over 7 bases. Germline trimming cut 2 bases from V and 4 bases from J; bases unmatched to any gene: 5. This CDR3 has 15 residues. DNA of the CDR3: TGTGCCAGCAGTTTAAAGGGGGCTCGGTACAATGAGCAGTTCTTC. Translated, it gives CASSLKGARYNEQFF.

V is TRBV7-9 and J is TRBJ1-1; 8 bases agree with TRBD1. Germline-derived CDR1 and CDR2 are SEHNR and FQNEAQ (reference sequence). V shed 4 bases and J 6 bases; nucleotides not matched to a gene: 7. The CDR3 has 14 residues. CDR3 sequence reads: CASSSSDRDPEAFF. Written as DNA, the CDR3 is TGTGCCAGCAGCTCCTCGGACAGGGACCCTGAAGCTTTCTTT. The full variable domain, completed using reference TRBV7-9 and TRBJ1-1, is DTGVSQNPRHKITKRGQNVTFRCDPISEHNRLYWYRQTLGQGPEFLTYFQNEAQLEKSRLLSDRFSAERPKGSFSTLEIQRTEQGDSAMYLCASSSSDRDPEAFFGQGTRLTVV.

At least ten counts were recorded for this clonotype. This chain connects TRBV28 to TRBJ2-5; the match to TRBD2 covers 10 bases. The CDR3 loop spans 15 amino acids. V was pared by 5 bases and J by 1 base, with 4 bases of the junction left unmatched. Germline V gives CDR1 MDHEN, CDR2 SYDVKM. CDR3 protein: CASSPSGSLQETQYF. As DNA, the CDR3 is TGTGCCAGCAGTCCTAGCGGGAGCCTCCAAGAGACCCAGTACTTC.

This clonotype was recorded a few times. The genes are TRBV10-3 and TRBJ1-1; tentative D call: TRBD1 (5 bases). V lost 5 bases and J lost 5, with 18 bases in between. Germline CDR1 is ENHRY and CDR2 is SYGVKD. The CDR3 spans 15 residues. The CDR3 loop reads CAISLTQSGGTEAFF. In DNA form, the CDR3 reads TGTGCCATCAGTCTCACCCAGTCGGGGGGAACTGAAGCTTTCTTT.

This clonotype showed up many times. The chain uses TRBV7-2 and TRBJ1-4; no reliable D call. The CDR3 is 15 residues long. The ends were cut back, 5 bases at V and 0 bases at J, with 10 bases in the middle. Germline assignment: CDR1 SGHTA and CDR2 FQGNSA. In DNA form, the CDR3 reads TGTGCCAGCAGCGCCCGGTTGACAACTAATGAAAAACTGTTTTTT. Protein product: CASSARLTTNEKLFF.

The chain employs TRBV7-8 and TRBJ1-5; a possible D gene is TRBD1 (5 bases). The germline gives CDR1 SGHVS, CDR2 FQNEAQ. Trimming pared 1 base from V and 5 bases from J, leaving 21 bases between. The CDR3 sequence is 18 residues long. This CDR3 is CASSLDRFRVGADQPQHF. The CDR3 DNA reads as TGTGCCAGCAGCTTAGATCGGTTTAGGGTTGGGGCGGATCAGCCCCAGCATTTT.

V gene TRBV19 combines with J gene TRBJ2-7; TRBD1 aligns across 8 bases. This CDR3 has 15 residues. After removal of 5 bases from V and 4 bases from J, the junction contained 10 bases not matched to a gene. CDR1 and CDR2 (germline): LNHDA, SQIVND (reference sequence). The CDR3: CASSFSGTGQYEQYF. The DNA of the CDR3 is TGTGCCAGTAGTTTCTCCGGGACAGGACAATACGAGCAGTACTTC.

J is TRBJ2-7 and V is TRBV27, with D unclear. Trimming took 5 bases from V and 5 from J, leaving 13 bases between them. CDR3 length equals 13 residues. CDR1 is MNHEY, CDR2 SMNVEV, per germline (reference sequence). This chain's CDR3 is CASSSPPRDEQYF. The CDR3 nucleotides read TGTGCCAGCAGTAGCCCACCCCGGGACGAGCAGTACTTC.

This clonotype was recorded at least ten times. The V gene is TRBV6-1, the J gene TRBJ2-7, with D tentatively TRBD1 or TRBD2 (5 bases each). The CDR3 length is 15 residues. Germline loops: CDR1 MNHNS, CDR2 SASEGT. The germline V and J ends were trimmed by 7 bases and 0 bases, with 16 bases remaining between them. CDR3 amino acids: CASNTGTSGSYEQYF. CDR3 sequence (DNA): TGTGCCAGCAATACCGGGACCTCCGGCTCCTACGAGCAGTACTTC.

J is TRBJ2-5 and V is TRBV25-1; no reliable D call. This CDR3 is 16 amino acids long. The germline V gene has CDR1 MGHDK and CDR2 SYGVNS. With 2 bases removed from V and 5 bases from J, the gap between germline ends came to 18 bases. CDR3 DNA: TGTGCCAGCAGTGAACCCCCCGCGGCCAAAGGGGAGACCCAGTACTTC. Protein product: CASSEPPAAKGETQYF.

This clonotype was seen a handful of times. The chain employs TRBV29-1 and TRBJ2-5, with TRBD1 matching 9 bases. In germline, CDR1 is SQVTM, CDR2 ANQGSEA. J gave up 0 bases and V 7 bases, and 12 bases lay outside the gene matches. This CDR3 contains 16 residues. The CDR3 nucleotides are TGCAGCGCCCCTGATTTTTGGACAGGGGACCAAGAGACCCAGTACTTC. Its protein product is CSAPDFWTGDQETQYF.

This sequence joins TRBV5-1 and TRBJ2-3, with D possibly being TRBD1 or TRBD2 (5 bases each). CDR3 size: 15 residues. V lost 4 bases, J lost 0 bases, and 12 bases lay in between. Germline CDR1 SGHRS, CDR2 YFSETQ. CDR3 sequence: CASSQNRRSTDTQYF. The CDR3 nucleotides read TGCGCCAGCAGCCAAAACAGGAGGAGCACAGATACGCAGTATTTT. The full variable domain, its missing parts supplied by reference TRBV5-1 and TRBJ2-3, is KAGVTQTPRYLIKTRGQQVTLSCSPISGHRSVSWYQQTPGQGLQFLFEYFSETQRNKGNFPGRFSGRQFSNSRSEMNVSTLELGDSALYLCASSQNRRSTDTQYFGPGTRLTVL.

This clonotype was observed at least ten times. The V and J genes are TRBV7-2 and TRBJ1-1, with D unclear. CDR1 is SGHTA and CDR2 is FQGNSA in the germline V gene. The CDR3 is 12 residues long. V gave up 4 bases and J gave up 6 bases, with 9 bases separating them. This CDR3 is CASSSRGPEAFF. CDR3 DNA: TGTGCCAGCAGCTCGAGAGGCCCTGAAGCTTTCTTT.

The chain couples TRBV9 to TRBJ1-4; D unclear. Trimming removed 0 bases from V and 4 bases from J, with 7 bases in between. The CDR3 sequence is 14 residues long. Per germline, CDR1 SGDLS and CDR2 YYNGEE. Written as DNA, the CDR3 is TGTGCCAGCAGCGTAGGTCAGGTTAATGAAAAACTGTTTTTT. This encodes CASSVGQVNEKLFF. The full variable domain, in which reference TRBV9 and TRBJ1-4 provide the parts outside the CDR3, is DSGVTQTPKHLITATGQRVTLRCSPRSGDLSVYWYQQSLDQGLQFLIQYYNGEERAKGNILERFSAQQFPDLHSELNLSSLELGDSALYFCASSVGQVNEKLFFGSGTQLSVL.